The rows below give T cell receptor beta chains drawn from one sample of a study of T cell repertoires in cytomegalovirus infection. Each CDR3 protein is one row after TCRdb ran MiXCR on the reads. Of roughly 500,000 distinct CDR3 sequences detected, 42% appear once; the ten largest clones hold just under 45%. Antigens of these TCRs are unknown. The specimen comprised cultured PBMCs, sampled from culture after CMV antigen stimulation. The receptors originated from a human donor in good health (CMV status not recorded). Some clones in this sample may be carry-over from other donors' samples. Each CDR3 is given with its conserved first and last residue. D genes are given only for firm matches. Part of the rows lack a size; the others show once, few, many or a class for expanded clones.

size,J,D,V,DNA,CDR3
NA,TRBJ2-1,NA,TRBV7-9,TGTGCCAGCAGCCGTCGACCCAATGAGCAGTTCTTC,CASSRRPNEQFF
few,TRBJ2-7,TRBD2,TRBV19,TGTGCGAGTAGCGAGGGACTAGCGGTTGGATTCTCCTACGAGCAGTACTTC,CASSEGLAVGFSYEQYF
NA,TRBJ2-1,TRBD2,TRBV6-2/TRBV6-3,TGTGCCAGCAGGCACCTAGCGGGAGGCACCAATGAGCAGTTCTTC,CASRHLAGGTNEQFF
many,TRBJ2-3,TRBD2,TRBV7-2,TGTGCCAGCAGCTCGGGGGGGCCTGGCACAGATACGCAGTATTTT,CASSSGGPGTDTQYF
NA,TRBJ1-3,NA,TRBV5-4,TGTGCCAGCAGCCTCCGACCCCCCGAGGATGGGGCCTACTCTGGAAACACCATATATTTT,CASSLRPPEDGAYSGNTIYF
few,TRBJ2-1,TRBD2,TRBV6-6,TGTGCCAGCCGTTTGGCGGGGGGGCTAAATGAGCAGTTCTTC,CASRLAGGLNEQFF
NA,TRBJ2-3,NA,TRBV7-8,TGTGCCAGCAGCTTCCCCCCATGGAGGCGAGATACGCAGTATTTT,CASSFPPWRRDTQYF
many,TRBJ1-1,NA,TRBV6-1,TGTGCCGGAAAGACCCAGGGCCCCACTGAAGCTTTCTTT,CAGKTQGPTEAFF
NA,TRBJ1-6,NA,TRBV20-1,TGCAGTTCCTCGAGATCCTATAATTCACCCCTCCACTTT,CSSSRSYNSPLHF
few,TRBJ1-1,NA,TRBV6-1,TGTGCCAGCACGATAGGGAACACTGAAGCTTTCTTT,CASTIGNTEAFF
NA,TRBJ2-5,NA,TRBV6-1,TGTGCCAGCAGACCTGCTGTACAAGAGACCCAGTACTTC,CASRPAVQETQYF
NA,TRBJ1-4,NA,TRBV6-4,TGTGCCAGCAGTCCTGAGTTAGGGGCTAATGAAAAACTGTTTTTT,CASSPELGANEKLFF
NA,TRBJ2-1,NA,TRBV4-1,TGCGCCAGCAGCCAAGAGTCGGGTAGCGGCAATGAGCAGTTCTTC,CASSQESGSGNEQFF
NA,TRBJ2-5,NA,TRBV29-1,TGCAGCGTGACCTCGGTCCAAGAGACCCAGTACTTC,CSVTSVQETQYF
NA,TRBJ2-5,NA,TRBV18,TGTGCCAGCTCAACCGGCCCCAGGGAGACCCAGTACTTC,CASSTGPRETQYF
few,TRBJ2-3,TRBD2,TRBV19,TGTGCCAGTCCCTTTACCGAGACTAGCGGGAGGGCAGATACGCAGTATTTT,CASPFTETSGRADTQYF
NA,TRBJ2-2,TRBD1,TRBV7-6,TGTGCCAGCAGCTCCCGGACAGGGGGCCGCACCGGGGAGCTGTTTTTT,CASSSRTGGRTGELFF
NA,TRBJ2-5,TRBD2,TRBV7-2,TGTGCCAGCAGCTTAGAGGGACTAGCGGAACAAGAGACCCAGTACTTC,CASSLEGLAEQETQYF
few,TRBJ1-1,NA,TRBV6-6,TGTGCCAGCAGTTACTCACAAGTGAACACTGAAGCTTTCTTT,CASSYSQVNTEAFF
many,TRBJ1-1,NA,TRBV7-8,TGTGCCAGCAGCTCACAACCAGGGAACTTGAACACTGAAGCTTTCTTT,CASSSQPGNLNTEAFF
few,TRBJ1-1,NA,TRBV7-8,TGTGCCAGCAGCTTTTTCAGGGGTGGTAAGAACACTGAAGCTTTCTTT,CASSFFRGGKNTEAFF
NA,TRBJ1-4,TRBD1,TRBV4-3,TGCGCCAGCAGCCAAGGGACAGGCGGGGAAAAACTGTTTTTT,CASSQGTGGEKLFF
few,TRBJ1-4,NA,TRBV7-2,TGTGCCAGCAGCTTAAAACAGGGCACCGTGGGAAAACTGTTTTTT,CASSLKQGTVGKLFF